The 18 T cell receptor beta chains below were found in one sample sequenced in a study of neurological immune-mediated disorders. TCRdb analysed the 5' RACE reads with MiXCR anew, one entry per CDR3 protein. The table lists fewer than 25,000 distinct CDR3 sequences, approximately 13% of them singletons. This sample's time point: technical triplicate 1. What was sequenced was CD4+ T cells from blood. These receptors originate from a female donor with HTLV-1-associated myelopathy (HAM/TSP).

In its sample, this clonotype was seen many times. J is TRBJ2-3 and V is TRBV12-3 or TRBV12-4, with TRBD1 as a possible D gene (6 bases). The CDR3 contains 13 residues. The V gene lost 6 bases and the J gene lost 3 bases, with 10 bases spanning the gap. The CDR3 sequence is CASSTGQTDTQYF. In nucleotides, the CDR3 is TGTGCCAGCAGCACTGGACAGACAGATACGCAGTATTTT.

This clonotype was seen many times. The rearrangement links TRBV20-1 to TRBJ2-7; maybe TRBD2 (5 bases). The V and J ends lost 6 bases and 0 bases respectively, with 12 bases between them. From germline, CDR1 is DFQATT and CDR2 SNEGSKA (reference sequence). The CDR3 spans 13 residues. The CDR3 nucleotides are TGCAGTGCCCGAGGAGGTAGCTCCTACGAGCAGTACTTC. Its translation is CSARGGSSYEQYF.

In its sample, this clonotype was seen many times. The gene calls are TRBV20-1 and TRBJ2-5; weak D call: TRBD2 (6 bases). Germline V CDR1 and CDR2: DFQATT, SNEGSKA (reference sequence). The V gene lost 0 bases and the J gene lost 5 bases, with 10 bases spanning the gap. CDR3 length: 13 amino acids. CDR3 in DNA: TGCAGTGCTAGAGAGGGACTTACGGAGACCCAGTACTTC. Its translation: CSAREGLTETQYF.

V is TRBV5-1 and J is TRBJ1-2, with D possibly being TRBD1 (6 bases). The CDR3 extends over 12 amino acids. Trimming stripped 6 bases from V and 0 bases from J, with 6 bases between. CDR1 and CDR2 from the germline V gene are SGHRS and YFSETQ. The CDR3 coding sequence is TGCGCCAGCACAGGGGCTAACTATGGCTACACCTTC. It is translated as CASTGANYGYTF.

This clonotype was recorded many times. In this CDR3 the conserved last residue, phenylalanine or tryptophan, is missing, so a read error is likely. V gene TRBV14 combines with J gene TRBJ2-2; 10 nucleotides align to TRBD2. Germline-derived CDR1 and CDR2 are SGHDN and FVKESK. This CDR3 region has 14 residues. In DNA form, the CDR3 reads TGTGTCAGCAGGACTAGCGGGAACACCGGGGAGCTGTTTTCT. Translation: CVSRTSGNTGELFS.

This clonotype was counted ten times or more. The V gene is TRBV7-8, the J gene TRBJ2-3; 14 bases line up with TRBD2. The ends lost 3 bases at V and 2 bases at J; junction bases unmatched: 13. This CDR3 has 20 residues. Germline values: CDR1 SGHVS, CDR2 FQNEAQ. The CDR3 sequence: CASSFMSGLAGGRLTDTQYF. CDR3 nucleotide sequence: TGTGCCAGCAGCTTTATGTCCGGACTAGCGGGAGGCAGACTCACAGATACGCAGTATTTT.

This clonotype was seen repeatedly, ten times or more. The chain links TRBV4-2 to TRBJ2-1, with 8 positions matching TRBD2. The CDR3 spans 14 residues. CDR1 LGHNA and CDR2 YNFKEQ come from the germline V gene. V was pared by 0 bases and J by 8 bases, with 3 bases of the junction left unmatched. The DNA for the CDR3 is TGTGCCAGCAGCCAAGAGGTCGGGAGGGATGAGCAGTTCTTC. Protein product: CASSQEVGRDEQFF.

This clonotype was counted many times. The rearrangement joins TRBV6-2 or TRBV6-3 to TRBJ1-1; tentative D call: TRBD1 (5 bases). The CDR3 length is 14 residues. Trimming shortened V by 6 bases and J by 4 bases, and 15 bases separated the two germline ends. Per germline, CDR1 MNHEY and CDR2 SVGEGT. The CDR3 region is CASRRWGSVTEAFF. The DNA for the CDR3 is TGTGCCAGCAGAAGATGGGGGTCTGTCACTGAAGCTTTCTTT.

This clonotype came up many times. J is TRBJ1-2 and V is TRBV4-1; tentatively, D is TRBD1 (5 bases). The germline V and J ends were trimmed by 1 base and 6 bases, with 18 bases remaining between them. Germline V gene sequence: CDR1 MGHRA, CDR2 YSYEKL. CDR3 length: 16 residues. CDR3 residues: CASSQALATALDGYTF. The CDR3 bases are TGCGCCAGCAGCCAAGCTTTAGCGACAGCCTTGGATGGCTACACCTTC.

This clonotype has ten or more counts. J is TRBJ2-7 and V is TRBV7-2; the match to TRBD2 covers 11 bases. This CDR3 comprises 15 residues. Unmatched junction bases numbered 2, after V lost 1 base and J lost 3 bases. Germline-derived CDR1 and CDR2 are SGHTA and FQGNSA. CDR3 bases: TGTGCCAGCAGCTTAGTAGCGGGGGGGTTCTACGAGCAGTACTTC. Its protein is CASSLVAGGFYEQYF.

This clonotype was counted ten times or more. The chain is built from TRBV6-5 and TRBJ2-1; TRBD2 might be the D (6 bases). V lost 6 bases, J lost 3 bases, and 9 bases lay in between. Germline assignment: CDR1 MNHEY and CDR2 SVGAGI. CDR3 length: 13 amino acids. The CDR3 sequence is CASSQTSYNEQFF. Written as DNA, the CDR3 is TGTGCCAGCAGCCAGACTAGCTACAATGAGCAGTTCTTC.

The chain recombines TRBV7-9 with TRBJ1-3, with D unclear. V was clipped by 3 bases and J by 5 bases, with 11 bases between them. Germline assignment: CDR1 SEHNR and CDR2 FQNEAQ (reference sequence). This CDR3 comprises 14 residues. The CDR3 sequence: CASSLDLERNTIYF. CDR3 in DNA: TGTGCCAGCAGCTTGGACCTAGAGAGAAACACCATATATTTT. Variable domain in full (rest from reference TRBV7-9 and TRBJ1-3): DTGVSQNPRHKITKRGQNVTFRCDPISEHNRLYWYRQTLGQGPEFLTYFQNEAQLEKSRLLSDRFSAERPKGSFSTLEIQRTEQGDSAMYLCASSLDLERNTIYFGEGSWLTVV.

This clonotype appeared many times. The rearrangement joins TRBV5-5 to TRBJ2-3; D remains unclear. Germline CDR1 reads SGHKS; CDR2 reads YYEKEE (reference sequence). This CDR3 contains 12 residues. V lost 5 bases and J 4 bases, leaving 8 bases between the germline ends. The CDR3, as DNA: TGTGCCAGCAGGCTGAGGCCAGATACGCAGTATTTT. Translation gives CASRLRPDTQYF.

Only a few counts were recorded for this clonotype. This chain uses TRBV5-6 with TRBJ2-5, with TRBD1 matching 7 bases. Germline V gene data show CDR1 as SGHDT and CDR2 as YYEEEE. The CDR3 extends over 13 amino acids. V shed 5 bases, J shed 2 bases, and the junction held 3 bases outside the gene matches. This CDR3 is CASRQGWQETQYF. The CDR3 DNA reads TGTGCCAGCAGACAGGGGTGGCAAGAGACCCAGTACTTC.

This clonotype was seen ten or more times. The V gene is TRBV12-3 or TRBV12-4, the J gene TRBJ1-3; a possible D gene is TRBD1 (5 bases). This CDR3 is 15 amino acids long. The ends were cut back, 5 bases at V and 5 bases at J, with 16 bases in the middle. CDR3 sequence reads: CASSQGRGGRNTIYF. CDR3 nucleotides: TGTGCCAGCAGTCAAGGAAGGGGAGGGAGAAACACCATATATTTT.

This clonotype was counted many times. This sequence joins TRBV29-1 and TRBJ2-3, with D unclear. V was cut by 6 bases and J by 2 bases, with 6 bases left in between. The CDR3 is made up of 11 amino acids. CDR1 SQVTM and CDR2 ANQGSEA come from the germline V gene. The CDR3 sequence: CSVEITDTQYF. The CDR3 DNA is TGCAGCGTCGAGATCACAGATACGCAGTATTTT.

CDR3 protein: CSASNREENTEAFF. In DNA form, the CDR3 reads TGCAGTGCTAGTAATAGGGAAGAGAACACTGAAGCTTTCTTT. This chain links TRBV20-1 with TRBJ1-1; D is unclear. This CDR3 comprises 14 residues. The germline V and J ends were trimmed by 3 bases and 1 base, with 12 bases remaining between them. Germline V gene lookup returns CDR1 DFQATT and CDR2 SNEGSKA (reference sequence).

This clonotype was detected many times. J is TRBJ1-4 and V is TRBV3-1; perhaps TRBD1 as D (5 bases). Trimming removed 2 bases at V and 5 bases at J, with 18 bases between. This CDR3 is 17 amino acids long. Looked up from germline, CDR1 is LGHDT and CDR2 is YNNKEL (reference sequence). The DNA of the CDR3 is TGTGCCAGCAGCCAAAAAATCCCGGGGGAGTTGAATGAAAAACTGTTTTTT. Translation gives CASSQKIPGELNEKLFF. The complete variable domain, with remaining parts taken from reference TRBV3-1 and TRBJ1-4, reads DTAVSQTPKYLVTQMGNDKSIKCEQNLGHDTMYWYKQDSKKFLKIMFSYNNKELIINETVPNRFSPKSPDKAHLNLHINSLELGDSAVYFCASSQKIPGELNEKLFFGSGTQLSVL.